Presented here are 4 T cell receptor beta chains from one specimen sequenced in a study of blood T cell repertoires in COVID-19. The repertoire was sequenced with immunoSEQ multiplex PCR; TCRdb's copy has only in-frame clones and lacks some. Seen here are about 20,000 clones, more than 90% observed once, and the top ten hold roughly 7.3%. Sequenced input: peripheral blood. These receptor sequences come from a man aged 70 or older with active COVID-19.

V and J are TRBV4-2 and TRBJ1-3; no reliable D call. Germline V gene sequence: CDR1 LGHNA, CDR2 YNFKEQ. With 0 bases removed from V and 0 bases from J, the gap between germline ends came to 9 bases. The CDR3 is 16 amino acids. The CDR3 DNA is TGTGCCAGCAGCCAAGATATAGCTAACTCTGGAAACACCATATATTTT. This encodes CASSQDIANSGNTIYF.

This chain uses TRBV4-1 with TRBJ1-3, with D unclear. Trimming cost V 4 bases and J 10 bases, with 8 bases left between them. CDR3 length equals 11 residues. Germline V gene data show CDR1 as MGHRA and CDR2 as YSYEKL. The CDR3 reads CASSRGDTIYF. The CDR3 nucleotides are TGCGCCAGCAGCCGGGGAGATACCATATATTTT.

This chain connects TRBV9 to TRBJ2-5; possible D gene TRBD1, 6 bases. The CDR3 runs to 14 residues. With 0 bases removed from V and 1 base from J, the gap between germline ends came to 7 bases. Germline CDR1 SGDLS, CDR2 YYNGEE. The DNA of the CDR3 is TGTGCCAGCAGCGTAGGGGACACCCAAGAGACCCAGTACTTC. Translating gives CASSVGDTQETQYF.

V and J are TRBV4-3 and TRBJ2-5; 9 bases map to TRBD1. CDR1 and CDR2 (germline): LGHNA, YSLEER. Trimming at V came to 0 bases and at J to 5 bases, leaving 7 bases not matched to a gene. CDR3 length: 16 amino acids. CDR3 residues: CASSQDHTGGRETQYF. The CDR3 nucleotides read TGCGCCAGCAGCCAAGATCACACAGGGGGCCGGGAGACCCAGTACTTC.